This passage covers 2 T cell receptor beta chains from one sample sequenced in a study of T-cell reconstitution after alpha-beta-depleted transplantation in children. Unique molecular identifiers were incorporated into the prepared TCRbeta library. Each CDR3 protein is one row after TCRdb ran MiXCR on the PCR reads. The sample shows hundreds of thousands of distinct CDR3 sequences, 10% to 15% of them seen only once. This material consisted of PBMCs, mostly from graft donor cells, taken 360 days after TCRalphabeta/CD19-depleted stem cell transplant. Every receptor here comes from a male patient younger than 18 who had a stem cell transplant for acute myeloid leukemia, so the T cells may come from the graft donor.

This sequence joins TRBV29-1 and TRBJ2-7, with D tentatively TRBD2 (5 bases). Trimming removed 7 bases at V and 2 bases at J, with 12 bases between. The CDR3 runs to 12 residues. Germline-derived CDR1 and CDR2 are SQVTM and ANQGSEA. The DNA of the CDR3 is TGCAGCGGTGGGGAGCCGCCCTACGAGCAGTACTTC. Amino acid sequence: CSGGEPPYEQYF.

The sample holds a few counts of this clonotype. The gene calls are TRBV20-1 and TRBJ2-5; 9 bases align to TRBD2. V lost 7 bases to trimming and J lost 5 bases; unmatched junction nucleotides: 11. CDR1 is DFQATT and CDR2 is SNEGSKA in the germline V gene (reference sequence). CDR3 length: 14 residues. The CDR3 reads CSVIGGRVLETQYF. The DNA for the CDR3 is TGCAGTGTGATCGGCGGGAGGGTGTTGGAGACCCAGTACTTC.